One and the same sample provided the 30 T cell receptor beta chains below, sequenced in a study of T cell responses to AZD1222 COVID-19 vaccine. Libraries were prepared by immunoSEQ multiplex PCR; TCRdb keeps only in-frame clonotypes and omits some of them. The data show about 150,000 clones, about nine tenths seen once. The input for sequencing was peripheral blood, taken on day 0 of AZD1222 vaccination. All receptors come from an adult in good health.

This clone was counted a single time. This chain links TRBV20-1 with TRBJ2-1; 9 positions agree with TRBD1. Germline V gene lookup returns CDR1 DFQATT and CDR2 SNEGSKA (reference sequence). This CDR3 spans 16 amino acids. Unmatched junction bases numbered 8, after V lost 3 bases and J lost 2 bases. The CDR3 nucleotides are TGCAGTGCTAGTGTGACAGGGGGTATCACCTACAATGAGCAGTTCTTC. It yields the protein CSASVTGGITYNEQFF.

The chain recombines TRBV3-1 (or the pseudogene TRBV3-2) with TRBJ2-5; possibly TRBD1 for D (6 bases). The ends were cut back, 0 bases at V and 2 bases at J, with 10 bases in the middle. The CDR3 is 15 amino acids. Germline CDR1 reads LGHDT; CDR2 reads YNNKEL (reference sequence). CDR3: CASSQESGAQETQYF. CDR3 coding DNA: TGTGCCAGCAGCCAAGAGTCAGGGGCACAAGAGACCCAGTACTTC.

To note about this clone: Other nucleotide sequences in the sample specify the same CDR3. The chain links TRBV20-1 to TRBJ2-5; D is uncertain. The CDR3 sequence is 11 residues long. Trimming removed 3 bases from V and 4 bases from J, with 6 bases in between. Per the germline V gene, CDR1 is DFQATT and CDR2 is SNEGSKA (reference sequence). CDR3 bases: TGCAGTGCTAGGGGTGGAGAGACCCAGTACTTC. This codes for CSARGGETQYF.

The chain combines TRBV9 with TRBJ2-3; 7 nucleotides agree with TRBD2. The V gene end was trimmed by 4 bases and the J gene end by 2 bases; junction bases not matched to a gene: 16. Germline CDR1 reads SGDLS; CDR2 reads YYNGEE. The CDR3 covers 18 residues. CDR3 nucleotides: TGTGCCAGCAGCAAACACATGGTTCAGCGGGGCTACACAGATACGCAGTATTTT. It codes for CASSKHMVQRGYTDTQYF.

V and J are TRBV7-9 and TRBJ1-4, with D uncertain. V was shortened by 1 base and J by 8 bases, with 11 bases between the two germline ends. From germline, CDR1 is SEHNR and CDR2 FQNEAQ (reference sequence). The CDR3 sequence is 14 residues long. CDR3 protein: CASSLGTGREKLFF. The CDR3 region has the DNA TGTGCCAGCAGCTTAGGTACGGGAAGGGAAAAACTGTTTTTT.

The V and J genes are TRBV7-2 and TRBJ1-6; D remains unclear. This CDR3 contains 14 residues. Germline-derived CDR1 and CDR2 are SGHTA and FQGNSA. The germline V and J ends were trimmed by 5 bases and 9 bases, with 14 bases remaining between them. The CDR3 region is CASSVTGPPSPLHF. CDR3 DNA: TGTGCCAGCAGCGTAACCGGGCCACCTTCACCCCTCCACTTT.

The V and J genes are TRBV11-3 and TRBJ2-1; D remains unclear. The V end was cut by 4 bases, the J end by 4 bases, with 11 bases between. Germline assignment: CDR1 SGHNT and CDR2 YENEEA. CDR3 size: 14 residues. The CDR3 coding sequence is TGTGCCAGCAGCTCACGGAGTCAATACAATGAGCAGTTCTTC. Its protein is CASSSRSQYNEQFF.

The chain employs TRBV27 and TRBJ2-1; D remains unclear. Trimming cost V 4 bases and J 0 bases, with 16 bases left between them. Germline CDR1 MNHEY, CDR2 SMNVEV (reference sequence). The CDR3 runs to 17 residues. CDR3 amino acids: CASSSSPTALSYNEQFF. The CDR3 DNA follows: TGTGCCAGCAGTTCCTCCCCGACCGCCCTCTCCTACAATGAGCAGTTCTTC.

The chain joins TRBV16 to TRBJ1-4; 8 bases are shared with TRBD1. The CDR3 extends over 15 amino acids. J was trimmed by 8 bases and V by 3 bases; bases with no gene match: 8. In germline, CDR1 is KGHSY, CDR2 FQNENV. CDR3 nucleotides: TGTGCCAGCAGCCACCTAGGGACAGGCGGCGAAAAACTGTTTTTT. This translates into CASSHLGTGGEKLFF.

V usage is TRBV6-2 or TRBV6-3 and J usage is TRBJ1-6; tentatively, D is TRBD1 (6 bases). Germline CDR1 is MNHEY and CDR2 is SVGEGT. V was pared by 5 bases and J by 4 bases, with 9 bases between. The CDR3 is 14 amino acids. Here the CDR3 reads CASSLGQYNSPLHF. DNA for the CDR3: TGTGCCAGCAGTCTCGGACAGTATAATTCACCCCTCCACTTT.

This clone has just one count. The V call is TRBV27, the J call TRBJ2-2; 7 positions match TRBD2. The CDR3 runs 16 residues. The ends lost 6 bases at V and 4 bases at J; junction bases unmatched: 11. The germline V gene has CDR1 MNHEY and CDR2 SMNVEV (reference sequence). CDR3 DNA: TGTGCCAGCAGCCCCTCTGGGACTATTTCCACCGGGGAGCTGTTTTTT. Translation: CASSPSGTISTGELFF.

A single count supports this clone. V usage is TRBV6-5 and J usage is TRBJ1-2; perhaps TRBD1 as D (5 bases). Trimming pared 6 bases from V and 3 bases from J, leaving 11 bases between. The CDR3 runs to 13 residues. Germline CDR1 MNHEY, CDR2 SVGAGI. The CDR3 DNA reads TGTGCCAGCAGGGGCAGGGTGGACTATGGCTACACCTTC. The encoded protein is CASRGRVDYGYTF.

V usage is TRBV19 and J usage is TRBJ1-2; D uncertain. There are 13 residues in the CDR3. Looked up from germline, CDR1 is LNHDA and CDR2 is SQIVND (reference sequence). Trimming stripped 4 bases from V and 8 bases from J, with 14 bases between. This chain's CDR3 is CASSKTSLLGYTF. For the CDR3, the DNA is TGTGCCAGTAGTAAGACATCATTATTGGGCTACACCTTC.

Regarding this clone: In the same sample, other DNA sequences code for this CDR3. This rearrangement joins TRBV18 to TRBJ1-5; D is perhaps TRBD1 (5 bases). The CDR3 is made up of 14 amino acids. The V end was cut by 1 base, the J end by 1 base, with 5 bases between. The germline V gene has CDR1 KGHSH and CDR2 LQKENI. CDR3 in amino acids: CASSPQGSNQPQHF. The CDR3 DNA reads as TGTGCCAGCTCACCACAGGGGAGCAATCAGCCCCAGCATTTT.

The chain carries TRBV5-6 and TRBJ2-1; 8 bases are shared with TRBD2. V trimming: 4 bases; J trimming: 4 bases; junction bases outside the gene matches: 4. In germline, CDR1 is SGHDT, CDR2 YYEEEE. The CDR3 is 14 residues long. The CDR3: CASSGGLGYNEQFF. DNA for the CDR3: TGTGCCAGCAGCGGGGGACTAGGATACAATGAGCAGTTCTTC.

This CDR3 reads CASSQALAGGPADTQYF. The CDR3 DNA is TGTGCCAGCAGCCAAGCCTTAGCGGGAGGGCCCGCAGATACGCAGTATTTT. The chain couples TRBV4-2 to TRBJ2-3; 11 nucleotides agree with TRBD2. Germline CDR1 is LGHNA and CDR2 is YNFKEQ. The ends lost 1 base at V and 4 bases at J; junction bases unmatched: 7. This CDR3 contains 17 residues.

This clone was seen more than once but under ten times. This sequence joins TRBV16 and TRBJ1-1, with D possibly TRBD1 on 6 matching bases. The germline gives CDR1 KGHSY, CDR2 FQNENV. This CDR3 comprises 13 residues. Deletions cut 4 bases from V and 3 bases from J, with 9 bases between. DNA of the CDR3: TGTGCCAGCAGCCGACAGGAAGACACTGAAGCTTTCTTT. Amino acids: CASSRQEDTEAFF.

The V and J genes are TRBV9 and TRBJ2-1, with D hard to call. There are 14 residues in the CDR3. CDR1 is SGDLS, CDR2 YYNGEE, per germline. Trimming removed 0 bases from V and 2 bases from J, with 6 bases in between. For the CDR3, the DNA is TGTGCCAGCAGCGTAGGGCGGACCTACAATGAGCAGTTCTTC. Translation: CASSVGRTYNEQFF.

The chain joins TRBV19 to TRBJ1-5; D gene ambiguous. V gave up 0 bases and J gave up 11 bases, with 14 bases separating them. Per germline, CDR1 LNHDA and CDR2 SQIVND (reference sequence). There are 14 residues in the CDR3. CDR3 loop: CASSIDPPGGAQHF. The CDR3 coding sequence is TGTGCCAGTAGTATAGATCCGCCAGGTGGGGCCCAGCATTTT.

The gene calls are TRBV30 and TRBJ1-2, with TRBD1 as a possible D gene (6 bases). Germline V gene sequence: CDR1 GTSNPN, CDR2 SVGIG (reference sequence). The CDR3 is 15 residues long. V gave up 5 bases and J gave up 2 bases, with 18 bases separating them. The CDR3 region has the DNA TGTGCCTGGGCCAGCTCGGGACACAAGAACTATGGCTACACCTTC. The encoded protein is CAWASSGHKNYGYTF. The variable domain in full, with the rest retrieved from reference TRBV30 and TRBJ1-2, is SQTIHQWPATLVQPVGSPLSLECTVEGTSNPNLYWYRQAAGRGLQLLFYSVGIGQISSEVPQNLSASRPQDRQFILSSKKLLLSDSGFYLCAWASSGHKNYGYTFGSGTRLTVV.

The chain is built from TRBV4-1 and TRBJ1-5, with unresolved D. V dropped 1 base and J dropped 7 bases, with 11 bases sitting between them. The CDR3 is 14 residues long. Germline CDR1 MGHRA, CDR2 YSYEKL. In nucleotides, the CDR3 is TGCGCCAGCAGCCAAGGGGCGATGATGCAGCCCCAGCATTTT. As protein: CASSQGAMMQPQHF.

The V call is TRBV19, the J call TRBJ1-1; D gene uncertain. The CDR3 loop spans 17 amino acids. Looked up from germline, CDR1 is LNHDA and CDR2 is SQIVND (reference sequence). The V and J ends lost 5 bases and 0 bases respectively, with 19 bases between them. CDR3 sequence: CASSPVTANTMNTEAFF. Here the CDR3 DNA reads TGTGCCAGTAGTCCCGTAACAGCTAACACTATGAACACTGAAGCTTTCTTT. The full variable domain, with the rest looked up from reference TRBV19 and TRBJ1-1, is DGGITQSPKYLFRKEGQNVTLSCEQNLNHDAMYWYRQDPGQGLRLIYYSQIVNDFQKGDIAEGYSVSREKKESFPLTVTSAQKNPTAFYLCASSPVTANTMNTEAFFGQGTRLTVV.

CDR3 sequence reads: CAWTGFGTGETEAFF. In DNA, the CDR3 is TGTGCCTGGACCGGATTTGGGACAGGAGAGACTGAAGCTTTCTTT. V and J are TRBV30 and TRBJ1-1; 8 bases fit TRBD1. This CDR3 has 15 residues. Germline V lookup: CDR1 GTSNPN, CDR2 SVGIG (reference sequence). V dropped 4 bases and J dropped 5; count of bases not matched to a gene: 12.

This clone was recorded a few times. V and J are TRBV4-2 and TRBJ1-2; 9 positions match TRBD1. In germline, CDR1 is LGHNA, CDR2 YNFKEQ. The CDR3 has 15 amino acids. The junction had 7 bases not matched to a gene; V was cut back by 1 base and J by 7 bases. Written as DNA, the CDR3 is TGTGCCAGCAGCCAAGCGGGGACAGGGAGGGGTGGCTACACCTTC. This encodes CASSQAGTGRGGYTF.

The CDR3 loop is CASSSGHGGHSPLHF. CDR3 nucleotide sequence: TGTGCCAGCAGCTCCGGCCATGGGGGGCATTCACCCCTCCACTTT. The chain uses TRBV5-5 and TRBJ1-6; maybe TRBD1 (6 bases). Germline lookup yields CDR1 SGHKS and CDR2 YYEKEE (reference sequence). Trimming removed 3 bases from V and 8 bases from J, with 15 bases in between. The CDR3 is 15 amino acids.

This rearrangement joins TRBV15 to TRBJ1-1; D uncertain. Trimming pared 3 bases from V and 1 base from J, leaving 6 bases between. Germline loops: CDR1 LNHNV, CDR2 YYDKDF (reference sequence). The CDR3 has 13 residues. Written as DNA, the CDR3 is TGTGCCACCAGCAGTCTTGAGAACACTGAAGCTTTCTTT. Translation: CATSSLENTEAFF.

The chain joins TRBV3-1 (or the pseudogene TRBV3-2) to TRBJ1-1, with unresolved D. The CDR3 runs to 14 residues. Germline V lookup: CDR1 LGHDT, CDR2 YNNKEL (reference sequence). V was clipped by 1 base and J by 4 bases, with 10 bases between them. CDR3 bases: TGTGCCAGCAGCCAAGCAGGAGGGATCACTGAAGCTTTCTTT. This sequence encodes CASSQAGGITEAFF.

The V and J genes are TRBV11-2 and TRBJ2-1; D gene uncertain. The CDR3 is 13 amino acids. V was trimmed by 8 bases and J by 3 bases, leaving 11 bases between them. Germline V gene sequence: CDR1 SGHAT, CDR2 FQNNGV. CDR3: CASEADDYNEQFF. In nucleotides, the CDR3 is TGTGCCAGCGAGGCGGACGACTACAATGAGCAGTTCTTC.

This rearrangement joins TRBV5-6 to TRBJ1-3; perhaps TRBD1 as D (5 bases). CDR1 and CDR2 from the germline V gene are SGHDT and YYEEEE. This CDR3 has 17 amino acids. V lost 0 bases, J lost 0 bases, and 13 bases lay in between. The CDR3 coding sequence is TGTGCCAGCAGCTTGGGGGGACTGGCGTACTCTGGAAACACCATATATTTT. It encodes CASSLGGLAYSGNTIYF.

This clone was observed a single time. V gene TRBV5-1 combines with J gene TRBJ1-1, with unresolved D. The CDR3 loop spans 14 amino acids. Germline values: CDR1 SGHRS, CDR2 YFSETQ. Between the trimmed V and J ends, which lost 0 bases and 1 base, there was a span of 7 bases. CDR3 protein: CASSLDSGNTEAFF. CDR3 DNA sequence: TGCGCCAGCAGCTTGGATTCCGGGAACACTGAAGCTTTCTTT.